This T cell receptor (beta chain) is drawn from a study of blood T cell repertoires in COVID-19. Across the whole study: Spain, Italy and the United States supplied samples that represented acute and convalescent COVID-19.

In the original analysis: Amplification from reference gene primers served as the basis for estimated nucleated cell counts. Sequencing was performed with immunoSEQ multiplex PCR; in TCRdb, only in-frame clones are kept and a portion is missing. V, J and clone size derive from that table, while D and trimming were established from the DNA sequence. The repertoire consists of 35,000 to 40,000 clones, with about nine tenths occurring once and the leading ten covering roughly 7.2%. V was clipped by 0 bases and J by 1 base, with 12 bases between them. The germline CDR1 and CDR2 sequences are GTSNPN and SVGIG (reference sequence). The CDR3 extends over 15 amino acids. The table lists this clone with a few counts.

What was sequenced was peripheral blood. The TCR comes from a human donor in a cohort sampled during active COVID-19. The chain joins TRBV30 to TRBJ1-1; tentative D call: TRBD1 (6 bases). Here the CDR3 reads CAWSVLQGSNTEAFF. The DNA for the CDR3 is TGTGCCTGGAGTGTCCTACAGGGATCGAACACTGAAGCTTTCTTT.